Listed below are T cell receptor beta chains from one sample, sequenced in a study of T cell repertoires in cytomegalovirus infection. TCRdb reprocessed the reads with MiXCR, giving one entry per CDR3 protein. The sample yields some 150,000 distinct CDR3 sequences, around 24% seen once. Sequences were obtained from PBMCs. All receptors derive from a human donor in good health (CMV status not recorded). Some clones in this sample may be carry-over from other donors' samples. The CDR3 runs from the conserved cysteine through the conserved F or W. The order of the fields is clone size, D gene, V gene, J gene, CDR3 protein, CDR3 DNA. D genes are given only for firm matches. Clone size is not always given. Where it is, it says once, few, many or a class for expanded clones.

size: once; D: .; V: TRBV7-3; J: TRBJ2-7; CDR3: CASSLRPGAASEQYF; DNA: TGTGCCAGCAGCTTACGACCAGGGGCTGCTAGCGAGCAGTACTTC
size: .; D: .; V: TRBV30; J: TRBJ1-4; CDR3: CAWSRGPINEKLFF; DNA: TGTGCCTGGAGCCGCGGACCGATTAATGAAAAACTGTTTTTT
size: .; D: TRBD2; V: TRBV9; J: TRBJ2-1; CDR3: CASSLDPGGLLNNEQFF; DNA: TGTGCCAGCAGCCTAGACCCGGGAGGGCTTCTGAACAATGAGCAGTTCTTC
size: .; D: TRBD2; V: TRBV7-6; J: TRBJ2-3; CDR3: CASSFQAGGNTDTQYF; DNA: TGTGCCAGCAGCTTTCAAGCGGGGGGGAACACAGATACGCAGTATTTT
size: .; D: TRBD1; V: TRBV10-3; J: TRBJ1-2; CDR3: CAISERGLSYGYTF; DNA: TGTGCCATCAGTGAGAGGGGGCTTAGCTATGGCTACACCTTC
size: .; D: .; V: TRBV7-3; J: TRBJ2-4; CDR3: CASSFAHKNIQYF; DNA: TGTGCCAGCAGCTTCGCACATAAAAACATTCAGTACTTC
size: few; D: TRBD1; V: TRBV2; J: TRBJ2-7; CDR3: CASSSLGQGYYEQYF; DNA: TGTGCCAGCAGTAGTTTGGGACAGGGGTACTACGAGCAGTACTTC
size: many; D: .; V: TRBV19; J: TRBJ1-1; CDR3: CASSIGVNTEAFF; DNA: TGTGCCAGTAGTATAGGGGTGAACACTGAAGCTTTCTTT
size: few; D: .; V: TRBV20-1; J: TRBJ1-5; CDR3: CSAPSRVQGGQGNQPQHF; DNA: TGCAGTGCTCCCTCAAGAGTACAGGGAGGCCAGGGAAATCAGCCCCAGCATTTT
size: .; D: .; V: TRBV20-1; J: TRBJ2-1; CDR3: CSARDSTPREQFF; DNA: TGCAGTGCTCGCGACAGCACTCCGAGGGAGCAGTTCTTC
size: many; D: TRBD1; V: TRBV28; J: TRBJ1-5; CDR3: CASSLGRGQGAGQPQHF; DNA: TGTGCCAGCAGTTTAGGGAGAGGCCAGGGGGCCGGACAGCCCCAGCATTTT
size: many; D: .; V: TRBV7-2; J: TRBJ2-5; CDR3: CASSSPRDMRETQYF; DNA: TGTGCCAGCAGCTCACCCAGGGATATGAGGGAGACCCAGTACTTC
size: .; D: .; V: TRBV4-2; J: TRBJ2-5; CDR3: CASSQEGDRPETQYF; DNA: TGTGCCAGCAGCCAAGAGGGAGACAGGCCAGAGACCCAGTACTTC
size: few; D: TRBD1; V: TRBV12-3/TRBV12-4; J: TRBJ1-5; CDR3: CASSSRDRDHQPQHF; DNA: TGTGCCAGCAGTTCCCGGGACAGGGACCATCAGCCCCAGCATTTT
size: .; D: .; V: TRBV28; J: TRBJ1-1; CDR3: CASSLTPMRGLNTEAFF; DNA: TGTGCCAGCAGTTTAACCCCGATGCGGGGTCTGAACACTGAAGCTTTCTTT
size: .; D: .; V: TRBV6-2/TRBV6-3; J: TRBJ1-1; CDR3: CASRPTGTPEAFF; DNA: TGTGCCAGCAGGCCCACAGGGACTCCTGAAGCTTTCTTT
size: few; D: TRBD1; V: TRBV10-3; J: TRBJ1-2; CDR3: CAISEPEAGTGYGYTF; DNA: TGTGCCATCAGTGAGCCGGAAGCCGGGACAGGGTATGGCTACACCTTC
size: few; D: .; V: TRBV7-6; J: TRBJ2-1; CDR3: CASSLSPGGSYNEQFF; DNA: TGTGCCAGCAGCTTAAGCCCCGGCGGCTCCTACAATGAGCAGTTCTTC
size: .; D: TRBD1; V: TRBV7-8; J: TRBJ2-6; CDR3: CASSLIPPGGRSGANVLTF; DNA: TGTGCCAGCAGCTTAATCCCGCCAGGGGGTCGCTCTGGGGCCAACGTCCTGACTTTC
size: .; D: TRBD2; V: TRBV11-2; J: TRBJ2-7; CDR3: CASSPLAGASYEQYF; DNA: TGTGCCAGCAGTCCTCTAGCGGGAGCGTCCTACGAGCAGTACTTC
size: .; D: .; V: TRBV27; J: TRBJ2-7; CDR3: CASSLSPGPSEQYF; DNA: TGTGCCAGCAGTCTCTCGCCGGGACCCAGCGAGCAGTACTTC